This TCR beta chain was sequenced during a study of PD-1 blockade in classical Hodgkin lymphoma. Deletions cut 0 bases from V and 4 bases from J, with 3 bases between. Germline V gene data show CDR1 as SGHAT and CDR2 as FQNNGV. CDR3 size: 12 residues. This sample's time point: newly diagnosed, previously untreated cHL patient sample. TCRdb's table, derived via immunoSEQ multiplex PCR, lists solely in-frame clones and lacks some. The table includes roughly 68,000 clones, about 93% detected once. The chain has TRBV11-2 and TRBJ2-5; D call uncertain. The sample consisted of peripheral blood mononuclear cells (PBMCs). This sequence originates from a human donor with classical Hodgkin lymphoma. CDR3 sequence: CASSLDRETQYF. The CDR3 coding sequence is TGTGCCAGCAGCTTAGATCGAGAGACCCAGTACTTC.